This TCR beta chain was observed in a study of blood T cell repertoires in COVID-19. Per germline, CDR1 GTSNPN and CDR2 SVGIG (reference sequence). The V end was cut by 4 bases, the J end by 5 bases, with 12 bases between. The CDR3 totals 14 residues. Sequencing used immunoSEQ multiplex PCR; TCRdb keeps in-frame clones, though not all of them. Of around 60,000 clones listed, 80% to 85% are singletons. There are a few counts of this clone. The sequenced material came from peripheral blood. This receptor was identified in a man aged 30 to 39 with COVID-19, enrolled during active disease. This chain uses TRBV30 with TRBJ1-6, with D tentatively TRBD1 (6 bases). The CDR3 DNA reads TGTGCCTGGAATGACAGGATAGATAATTCACCCCTCCACTTT. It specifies CAWNDRIDNSPLHF.